A selection of T cell receptor beta chains follows, all from one sample in a study of T cells after yellow fever vaccination. A single record per CDR3 protein comes from TCRdb applying MiXCR to the 5' RACE reads. This sample has 300,000 to 400,000 distinct CDR3 sequences, with approximately 9% found just once. The sample consisted of PBMCs, taken on the day of the first yellow fever vaccination. These receptors all stem from a man younger than 35 who received the YFV17D yellow fever vaccine. The CDR3 runs from the conserved cysteine through the conserved F or W. D genes are given only for firm matches. Size is omitted from some rows. Given values are once, few, many or a class for expanded clones.

j_gene | v_gene | d_gene | abundance | CDR3nt | CDR3aa
TRBJ1-2 | TRBV12-3/TRBV12-4 | TRBD1 | many | TGTGCCAGCAGTCCAGGGGGTGGCTACACCTTC | CASSPGGGYTF
TRBJ2-1 | TRBV4-3 | . | . | TGCGCCAGCAGCCCCCCGGGGTCGGATGAGCAGTTCTTC | CASSPPGSDEQFF
TRBJ2-5 | TRBV7-2 | . | . | TGTGCCAGCAGCTTAGGAGGGAACGCGCTCGGCCCAGAGACCCAGTACTTC | CASSLGGNALGPETQYF
TRBJ2-5 | TRBV14 | TRBD2 | few | TGTGCCAGCAGCCAAACTAGCGGGGCGATGTGGGAGACCCAGTACTTC | CASSQTSGAMWETQYF
TRBJ1-1 | TRBV5-1 | . | . | TGCGCCAGCAGCTTGTGGACGAGGGTCGGCGGCACTGAAGCTTTCTTT | CASSLWTRVGGTEAFF
TRBJ2-2 | TRBV18 | . | few | TGTGCCAGCTCACCCGTGGCGGGGATGTACACCGGGGAGCTGTTTTTT | CASSPVAGMYTGELFF
TRBJ1-3 | TRBV7-2 | TRBD1 | many | TGTGCCAGCAGGGAAGCAGGGGGATTCGGAAACACCATATATTTT | CASREAGGFGNTIYF
TRBJ2-2 | TRBV6-2/TRBV6-3 | TRBD2 | many | TGTGCCAGCAGTGGGACTAGCTCGGACACCGGGGAGCTGTTTTTT | CASSGTSSDTGELFF
TRBJ2-5 | TRBV3-1 | TRBD1 | few | TGTGCCAGCAGCCAGCCGACAGGGGCAGAGACCCAGTACTTC | CASSQPTGAETQYF
TRBJ2-1 | TRBV7-2 | . | . | TGTGCCAGCAGCTTAGCGTATCCGGGGTCCGTCATGTACAATGAGCAGTTCTTC | CASSLAYPGSVMYNEQFF
TRBJ2-5 | TRBV6-5 | . | . | TGTGCCAGCAGTTACTCCCCCAGCCAAGAGACCCAGTACTTC | CASSYSPSQETQYF
TRBJ2-1 | TRBV10-2 | TRBD1 | . | TGCGCCAGCAGTGACAGGGGACAGGGGGTCGCCTACAATGAGCAGTTCTTC | CASSDRGQGVAYNEQFF
TRBJ2-1 | TRBV12-3/TRBV12-4 | TRBD2 | many | TGTGCCAGCAGCCCGACGGGGGGGAGGGGCAATGAGCAGTTCTTC | CASSPTGGRGNEQFF
TRBJ2-1 | TRBV4-3 | . | few | TGCGCCAGCAGCCAAGAGCTGGGAAAGCAGTTCTTC | CASSQELGKQFF
TRBJ1-1 | TRBV10-3 | . | . | TGTGCCATCAGTGAAGAGGTCACTGAAGCTTTCTTT | CAISEEVTEAFF
TRBJ2-3 | TRBV9 | . | few | TGTGCCAGTGGGCAAGGTAGCGGAACATTTACGCAGTATTTT | CASGQGSGTFTQYF
TRBJ1-3 | TRBV2 | . | . | TGTGCCAGCAGATACCCCGGGATCTCAAGCACCATATATTTT | CASRYPGISSTIYF
TRBJ2-5 | TRBV5-1 | TRBD1 | few | TGCGCCAGCAGCGGTATAAGGGACAGGCGGCGGGAGACCCAGTACTTC | CASSGIRDRRRETQYF
TRBJ1-3 | TRBV7-9 | TRBD1 | . | TGTGCCAGCAGCTTAGTTGGCAGGGGGCTCGGAAACACCATATATTTT | CASSLVGRGLGNTIYF
TRBJ2-7 | TRBV12-3/TRBV12-4 | TRBD1 | few | TGTGCCAGCAGCCCAGGGGGTGAGTTTCCGTACGAGCAGTACTTC | CASSPGGEFPYEQYF
TRBJ2-5 | TRBV7-2 | . | . | TGTGCCAGCAGCTTAAACGGACAGTTTGCAGAGACCCAGTACTTC | CASSLNGQFAETQYF
TRBJ2-5 | TRBV2 | . | . | TGTGCCAGCAGATTTAGCGGCGGACGGGAGACCCAGTACTTC | CASRFSGGRETQYF
TRBJ1-2 | TRBV5-1 | . | . | TGCGCCAGCAGCTTGGCGCGGGAGAGCGGCTACACCTTC | CASSLARESGYTF
TRBJ1-1 | TRBV7-3 | TRBD1 | . | TGTGCCAGCAGCTTCAGCAGGGGGCTCACTGAAGCTTTCTTT | CASSFSRGLTEAFF
TRBJ2-5 | TRBV9 | TRBD2 | many | TGTGCCAGCAGCGCAGGGACTAGCGGGTTAGTCGGGGAGACCCAGTACTTC | CASSAGTSGLVGETQYF
TRBJ1-2 | TRBV18 | . | . | TGTGCCAGCTCACCCAGGGTCTCTGACAAGGGCTACACCTTC | CASSPRVSDKGYTF
TRBJ2-5 | TRBV7-9 | . | many | TGTGCCAGCAGCGACCCGTTGGAGACCCAGTACTTC | CASSDPLETQYF
TRBJ1-1 | TRBV20-1 | . | many | TGCAGTGCTAGGCGCAGGGCGAACACTGAAGCTTTCTTT | CSARRRANTEAFF
TRBJ1-1 | TRBV20-1 | . | few | TGCAGTGCTAGACTGGCGACAATGAAAGCTTTCTTT | CSARLATMKAFF
TRBJ2-5 | TRBV7-2 | TRBD1 | few | TGTGCCAGCAGCTCAGACAGGGTGTGGTACCAAGAGACCCAGTACTTC | CASSSDRVWYQETQYF
TRBJ1-6 | TRBV7-8 | . | many | TGTGCCAGCAGTTACAGGGAGAGCTCCTATAATTCACCCCTCCACTTT | CASSYRESSYNSPLHF
TRBJ2-5 | TRBV5-4 | . | . | TGTGCCAGCAGCTTGGAAGCGAGAGGAGAGACCCAGTACTTC | CASSLEARGETQYF
TRBJ1-4 | TRBV11-2 | . | many | TGTGCCAGCAGCTTCGTGGGGACTAATGAAAAACTGTTTTTT | CASSFVGTNEKLFF
TRBJ2-5 | TRBV7-6 | . | . | TGTGCCAGCAGCTTATCGTTTCGGGCACAGAAAGAGACCCAGTACTTC | CASSLSFRAQKETQYF
TRBJ2-7 | TRBV7-2 | TRBD1 | . | TGTGCCAGCAGGTTCTACGGGACAGGGGGACACGAGCAGTACTTC | CASRFYGTGGHEQYF
TRBJ2-3 | TRBV7-3 | . | . | TGTGCCAGCAGCTTAAGCGGGACACACACAGATACGCAGTATTTT | CASSLSGTHTDTQYF
TRBJ1-2 | TRBV6-5 | . | . | TGTGCCAGCAGGTCAGGCGCTGGTTACACCTTC | CASRSGAGYTF
TRBJ2-3 | TRBV29-1 | . | many | TGCAGCGTTGAAGCAGGGCGGGAGCAGTATTTT | CSVEAGREQYF
TRBJ1-6 | TRBV9 | . | few | TGTGCCAGCAGCGCGAGCGGCGGTTCACCCCTCCACTTT | CASSASGGSPLHF
TRBJ2-1 | TRBV5-1 | . | . | TGCGCCAGCAGCATCCAACCGCGCGAAGGGAATGAGCAGTTCTTC | CASSIQPREGNEQFF
TRBJ2-1 | TRBV7-9 | TRBD1 | few | TGTGCCAGCAGCCCCAGGGGACAGCAAGACAATGAGCAGTTCTTC | CASSPRGQQDNEQFF
TRBJ1-2 | TRBV19 | TRBD1 | . | TGTGCCAGTAGTATTGGACAGGGATCAAGCTATGGCTACACCTTC | CASSIGQGSSYGYTF
TRBJ1-1 | TRBV10-3 | TRBD1 | . | TGTGCCATCAGCGACAGGGAAATGAACACTGAAGCTTTCTTT | CAISDREMNTEAFF
TRBJ1-4 | TRBV5-1 | . | many | TGCGCCAGCAGCTTGGTTACAGACGGTAATGAAAAACTGTTTTTT | CASSLVTDGNEKLFF
TRBJ2-3 | TRBV20-1 | . | many | TGCAGTGCTAGCCCCACTAGGAATACGCAGTATTTT | CSASPTRNTQYF